This T cell receptor (beta chain) derives from a study of beta chain features in type 1 diabetes. As every portion of the isolated RNA was reverse transcribed, the sequencing read expressed TCRB transcripts. Sequenced by immunoSEQ multiplex PCR; TCRdb stores in-frame clones only, minus some. The repertoire holds about 930,000 clones, with roughly 16% as singletons. Sequenced: naive CD4+ T cells from blood. The source of this sequence is a woman younger than 35 in good health.

The chain's CDR3 is CASSRTGTGELFF. For the CDR3, the DNA is TGTGCCAGCAGCCGTACAGGAACCGGGGAGCTGTTTTTT. The rearrangement joins TRBV7-2 to TRBJ2-2; possibly TRBD1 for D (5 bases). Per germline, CDR1 SGHTA and CDR2 FQGNSA. The CDR3 spans 13 residues. Trimming removed 5 bases from V and 5 bases from J, with 9 bases in between.